This paragraph reports one T cell receptor beta chain. Its antigen remains unidentified. These data belong to a study of shared clonotypes between healthy human individuals. Study-level points and caveats: Among several donors, about 5% of naive CD4 clonotypes were found in common.

Original analysis: With immunoSEQ giving junction-only sequences and no quality scores, filtering differed. The assay was immunoSEQ multiplex PCR, and TCRdb's table has in-frame clones only and misses some. D and trimming were read from the DNA, whereas the V and J calls and clone size are those reported in that table. The repertoire holds about 650,000 clones, with about 95% as singletons. CD45RO-negative, CCR7-selected cells formed the naive CD8 fraction, which excluded terminally differentiated effector memory CD45RA+ cells. The source is a woman aged 25-40 years in good health. The sequencing sample was made of naive CD8+ T cells sorted from blood.

The CDR3 region is CAWSVGLSNQPQHF. The CDR3 DNA sequence: TGTGCCTGGAGTGTTGGGCTGAGCAATCAGCCCCAGCATTTT. The chain uses TRBV30 and TRBJ1-5; D ambiguous. The germline gives CDR1 GTSNPN, CDR2 SVGIG (reference sequence). CDR3 length: 14 residues. The ends were cut back, 0 bases at V and 1 base at J, with 7 bases in the middle.